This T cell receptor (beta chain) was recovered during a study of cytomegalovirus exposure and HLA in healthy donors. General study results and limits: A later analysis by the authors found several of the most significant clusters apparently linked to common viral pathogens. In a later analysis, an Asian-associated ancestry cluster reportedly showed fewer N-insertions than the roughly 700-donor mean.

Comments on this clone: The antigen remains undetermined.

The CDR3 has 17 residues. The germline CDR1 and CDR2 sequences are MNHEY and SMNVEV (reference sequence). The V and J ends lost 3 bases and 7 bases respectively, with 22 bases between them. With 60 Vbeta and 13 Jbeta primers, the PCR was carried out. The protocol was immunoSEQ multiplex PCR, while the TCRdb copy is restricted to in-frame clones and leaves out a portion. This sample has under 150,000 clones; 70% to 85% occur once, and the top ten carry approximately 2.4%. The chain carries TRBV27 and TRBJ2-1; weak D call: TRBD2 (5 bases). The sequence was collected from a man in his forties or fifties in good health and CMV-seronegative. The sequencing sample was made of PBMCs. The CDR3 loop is CASSLISFSGIKNEQFF. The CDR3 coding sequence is TGTGCCAGCAGTTTGATATCATTTTCGGGAATCAAAAATGAGCAGTTCTTC.